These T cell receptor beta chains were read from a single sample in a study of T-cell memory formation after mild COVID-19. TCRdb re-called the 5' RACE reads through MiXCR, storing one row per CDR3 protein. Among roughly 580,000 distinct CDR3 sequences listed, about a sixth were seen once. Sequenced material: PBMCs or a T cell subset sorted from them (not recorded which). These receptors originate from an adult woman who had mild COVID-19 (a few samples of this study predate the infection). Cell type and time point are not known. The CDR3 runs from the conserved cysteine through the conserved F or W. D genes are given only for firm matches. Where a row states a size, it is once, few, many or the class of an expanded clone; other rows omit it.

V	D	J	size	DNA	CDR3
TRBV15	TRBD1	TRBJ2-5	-	TGTGCCACCAGCAGGGGACAGCCGGAAATGGGAGAGACCCAGTACTTC	CATSRGQPEMGETQYF
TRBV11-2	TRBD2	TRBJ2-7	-	TGTGCCAGCAGCTTAGTGTCTAGCGGGCCCGCCTACGAGCAGTACTTC	CASSLVSSGPAYEQYF
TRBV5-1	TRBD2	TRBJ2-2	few	TGCGCCAGCAGCTTTGGACTAGCGGGAGTAACCACCTCCGGGGAGCTGTTTTTT	CASSFGLAGVTTSGELFF
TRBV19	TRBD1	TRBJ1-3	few	TGTGCCAGTAGTACAATAGGGGGCGCGTCTGGAAACACCATATATTTT	CASSTIGGASGNTIYF
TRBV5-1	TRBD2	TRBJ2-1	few	TGCGCCAGCAGCTCTCTAGCGGTCTCCTACAATGAGCAGTTCTTC	CASSSLAVSYNEQFF
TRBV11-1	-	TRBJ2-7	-	TGTGCCAGCAGGGATAGCGGAAGCGAGCAGTACTTC	CASRDSGSEQYF
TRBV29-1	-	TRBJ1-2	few	TGCAGCGTTTCGTTTTGGGACCTCTATGGCTACACCTTC	CSVSFWDLYGYTF
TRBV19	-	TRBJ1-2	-	TGTGCCAGTAGTCCGCGTCGGAACTATGGCTACACCTTC	CASSPRRNYGYTF
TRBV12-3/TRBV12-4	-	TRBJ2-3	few	TGTGCCAGCAGTTTAGAGGCGGTCTCTAGCACAGATACGCAGTATTTT	CASSLEAVSSTDTQYF
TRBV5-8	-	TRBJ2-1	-	TGTGCCAGCAGCTTGGAAGGTCCCCTAGCACAAAGAAATGAGCAGTTCTTC	CASSLEGPLAQRNEQFF
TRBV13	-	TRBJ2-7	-	TGTGCCAGCAGCTTAGAGGGCCTGGGCAGCCACGAGCAGTACTTC	CASSLEGLGSHEQYF
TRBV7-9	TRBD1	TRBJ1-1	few	TGTGCCAGCAGCTTAACAGGGGTTGACACTGAAGCTTTCTTT	CASSLTGVDTEAFF
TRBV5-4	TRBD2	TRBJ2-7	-	TGTGCCAGCAGCCTGGGGACTAAAAACGAGCAGTACTTC	CASSLGTKNEQYF
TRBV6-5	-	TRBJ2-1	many	TGTGCCAGCAGTTACTCCGGTGGGAGCTCCTACAATGAGCAGTTCTTC	CASSYSGGSSYNEQFF
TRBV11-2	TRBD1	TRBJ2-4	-	TGTGCCAGCACCCTAGACAGGGGGTACATTCAGTACTTC	CASTLDRGYIQYF
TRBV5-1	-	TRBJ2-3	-	TGCGCCAGCAGCCCTAGACTAGGTCCAGATACGCAGTATTTT	CASSPRLGPDTQYF
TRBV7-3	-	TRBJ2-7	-	TGTGCCAGCAGCTTAACGCACGGCCACGAGCAGTACTTC	CASSLTHGHEQYF
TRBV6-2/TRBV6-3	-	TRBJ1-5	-	TGTGCCAGCAGTTACTGGTCAGTAAATCAGCCCCAGCATTTT	CASSYWSVNQPQHF
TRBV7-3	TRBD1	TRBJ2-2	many	TGTGCCAGCAAAGAGGGGACAGGGGGATCCGGGGAGCTGTTTTTT	CASKEGTGGSGELFF
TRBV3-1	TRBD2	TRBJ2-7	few	TGTGCCAGCAGCTACCTAGCGGGACCCTCCGAGCAGTACTTC	CASSYLAGPSEQYF
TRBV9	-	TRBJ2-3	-	TGTGCCAGCAGCGTAGTGTCCCGGAACACAGATACGCAGTATTTT	CASSVVSRNTDTQYF
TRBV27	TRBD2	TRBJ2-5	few	TGTGCCAGCAGTTTGATCGGACTAGCGGGGGGCAGGGAGACCCAGTACTTC	CASSLIGLAGGRETQYF
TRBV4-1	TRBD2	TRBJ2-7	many	TGCGCCAGCAGCCAACCCACCGCGGGGGGAAGATCATCCTACGAGCAGTACTTC	CASSQPTAGGRSSYEQYF
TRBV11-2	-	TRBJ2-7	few	TGTGCCAGCAGCCTTCGAGGAGACTCCCTACGGGAGCAGTACTTC	CASSLRGDSLREQYF
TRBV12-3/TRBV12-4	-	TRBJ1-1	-	TGTGCCAGCAGTTTAAACGAACTGGGGCCTGAAGCTTTCTTT	CASSLNELGPEAFF
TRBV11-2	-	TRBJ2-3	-	TGTGCCAGCAGCCGTCCGGGGCGGGACACAGATACGCAGTATTTT	CASSRPGRDTDTQYF
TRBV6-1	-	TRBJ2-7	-	TGTGCCACAACGGACCCCACCTACGAGCAGTACTTC	CATTDPTYEQYF
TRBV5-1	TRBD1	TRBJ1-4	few	TGCGCCAGCAGCTCGTCAGGGGGAGTCGATGAAAAACTGTTTTTT	CASSSSGGVDEKLFF
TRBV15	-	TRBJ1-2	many	TGTGCCACCAGCAGAACCGGGACTGCAGCTAACTATGGCTACACCTTC	CATSRTGTAANYGYTF
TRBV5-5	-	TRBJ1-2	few	TGTGCCAGCAGCTTGGGGGGTTCTCCCACACTTAGGGGCTACACCTTC	CASSLGGSPTLRGYTF
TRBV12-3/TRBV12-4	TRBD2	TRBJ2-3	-	TGTGCCACCCGGGGGGACTCTCACACAGATACGCAGTATTTT	CATRGDSHTDTQYF
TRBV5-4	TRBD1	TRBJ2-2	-	TGTGCCAGCAGCTTGAGGGACAGGGAGGCCGGGGAGCTGTTTTTT	CASSLRDREAGELFF
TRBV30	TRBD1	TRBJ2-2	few	TGTGCCTGGAGTGTAGACGGACAGGGGGCAACCGGGGAGCTGTTTTTT	CAWSVDGQGATGELFF
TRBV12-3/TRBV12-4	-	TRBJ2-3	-	TGTGCCAGCAGTTTTGTTGGGGGGACAGATACGCAGTATTTT	CASSFVGGTDTQYF
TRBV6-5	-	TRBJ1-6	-	TGTGCCAGCAGTTACTCGGTCCAGGGGTATAATTCACCCCTCCACTTT	CASSYSVQGYNSPLHF
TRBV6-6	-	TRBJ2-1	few	TGTGCCAGCAGTTCTACAGGGCATGAGCAGTTCTTC	CASSSTGHEQFF
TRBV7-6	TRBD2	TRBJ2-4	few	TGTGCCAGCAGCTCAGTAGCGGGGGCCAAAAACATTCAGTACTTC	CASSSVAGAKNIQYF
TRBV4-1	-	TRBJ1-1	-	TGCGCCAGCAGCCAAGTGGCGGATACAACAGGAGCTTTCTTT	CASSQVADTTGAFF